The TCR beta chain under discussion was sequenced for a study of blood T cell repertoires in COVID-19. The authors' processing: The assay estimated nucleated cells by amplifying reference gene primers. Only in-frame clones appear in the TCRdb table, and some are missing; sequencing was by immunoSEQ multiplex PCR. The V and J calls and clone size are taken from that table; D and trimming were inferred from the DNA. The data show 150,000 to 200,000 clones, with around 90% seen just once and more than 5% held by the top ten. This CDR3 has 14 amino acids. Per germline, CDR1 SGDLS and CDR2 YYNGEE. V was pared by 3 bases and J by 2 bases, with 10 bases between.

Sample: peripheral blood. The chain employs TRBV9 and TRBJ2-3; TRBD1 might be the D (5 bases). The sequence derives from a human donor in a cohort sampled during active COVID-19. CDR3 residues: CASSGGSPTDTQYF. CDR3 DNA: TGTGCCAGCAGCGGGGGCTCTCCCACAGATACGCAGTATTTT.